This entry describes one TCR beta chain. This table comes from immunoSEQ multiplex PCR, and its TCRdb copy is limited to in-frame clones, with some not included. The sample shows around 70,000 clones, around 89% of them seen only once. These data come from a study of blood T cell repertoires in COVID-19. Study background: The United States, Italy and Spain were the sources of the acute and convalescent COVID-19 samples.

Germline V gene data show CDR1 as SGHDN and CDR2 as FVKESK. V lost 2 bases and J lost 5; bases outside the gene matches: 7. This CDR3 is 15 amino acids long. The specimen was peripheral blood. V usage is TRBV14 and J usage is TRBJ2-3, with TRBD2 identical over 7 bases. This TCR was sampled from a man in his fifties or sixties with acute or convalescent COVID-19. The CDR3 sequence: CASSQSGLGGDTQYF. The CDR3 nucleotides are TGTGCCAGCAGCCAATCCGGACTAGGTGGAGATACGCAGTATTTT.